The clone carrying this T cell receptor (beta chain) was observed a few times. Its specificity is unknown. Researchers ran the PCR with 60 Vbeta and 13 Jbeta primers. Only in-frame clones appear in the TCRdb table, and some are missing; sequencing was by immunoSEQ multiplex PCR. The sample consists of 120,000 to 150,000 clones, around 78% of them appearing once. The sample originates from a study of cytomegalovirus exposure and HLA in healthy donors. General observations from the study: Later on, analysis showed that most CMV-associated TCR beta chains appeared to be HLA-restricted. The study labeled about 160 TCR beta chains cytomegalovirus-associated.

The material sequenced was PBMCs. This clonotype was obtained from a woman aged 40 to 50 in good health and CMV-seropositive.

Here the CDR3 reads CASSVDRARQYF. In DNA form, the CDR3 reads TGTGCCAGCAGTGTGGACAGGGCGAGGCAGTACTTC. This chain joins TRBV6-1 and TRBJ2-7; 8 positions match TRBD1. Germline CDR1 is MNHNS and CDR2 is SASEGT. The J segment lost 9 bases and the V segment lost 4 bases, leaving 5 bases of the junction unmatched. The CDR3 has 12 residues.